This T cell receptor (beta chain) was captured by sequencing in a study of cytomegalovirus exposure and HLA in healthy donors. As concerns this clone: Its antigen is currently unknown.

The donors were healthy bone marrow donors. This CDR3 is built from 14 residues. CDR1 is ENHRY, CDR2 SYGVKD, per germline. V dropped 10 bases and J dropped 1; count of bases not matched to a gene: 6. It was with 60 Vbeta and 13 Jbeta primers that the PCR ran. Repertoires were generated with immunoSEQ multiplex PCR, while TCRdb's copy carries only in-frame clones and drops some. Of around 100,000 clones listed, roughly 78% are singletons. Study-level findings and limits: In vitro data verified a few CMV-associated chains as specific for CMV antigens. Trimming of TCR beta V- and J-genes showed a link, identified in a later analysis, to a missense DCLRE1C variant. Among TCR sequences, most were rare, though some public TCRs appeared in many donors.

Sequenced material: PBMCs. This chain connects TRBV10-3 to TRBJ2-1, with 8 bases aligning to TRBD1. The sequence derives from a male donor in good health and CMV-seropositive. The CDR3 nucleotides read TGTGCCAGCGCGACAGGGGTGTCCTACAATGAGCAGTTCTTC. Amino acid sequence: CASATGVSYNEQFF.